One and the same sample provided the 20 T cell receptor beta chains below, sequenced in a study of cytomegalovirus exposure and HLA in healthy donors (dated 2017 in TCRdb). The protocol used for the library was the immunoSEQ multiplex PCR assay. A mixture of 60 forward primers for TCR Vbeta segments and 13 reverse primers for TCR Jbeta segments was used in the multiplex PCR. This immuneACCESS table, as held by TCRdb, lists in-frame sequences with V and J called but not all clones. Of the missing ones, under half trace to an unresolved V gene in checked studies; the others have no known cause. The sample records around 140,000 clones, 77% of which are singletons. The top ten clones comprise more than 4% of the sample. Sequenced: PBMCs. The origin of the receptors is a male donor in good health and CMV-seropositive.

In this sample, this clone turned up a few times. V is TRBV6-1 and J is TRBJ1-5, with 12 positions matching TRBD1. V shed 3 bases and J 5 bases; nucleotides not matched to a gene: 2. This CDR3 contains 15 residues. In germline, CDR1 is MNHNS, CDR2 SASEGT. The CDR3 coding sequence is TGTGCCAGCAGTGAGGGGACAGGGGGCCATCAGCCCCAGCATTTT. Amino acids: CASSEGTGGHQPQHF.

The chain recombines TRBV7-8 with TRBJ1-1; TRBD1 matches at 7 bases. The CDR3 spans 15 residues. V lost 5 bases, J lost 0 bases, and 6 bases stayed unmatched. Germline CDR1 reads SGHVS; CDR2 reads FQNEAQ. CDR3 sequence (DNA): TGTGCCAGCAGCAGAGCTACAGGGGTGAACACTGAAGCTTTCTTT. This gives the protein CASSRATGVNTEAFF.

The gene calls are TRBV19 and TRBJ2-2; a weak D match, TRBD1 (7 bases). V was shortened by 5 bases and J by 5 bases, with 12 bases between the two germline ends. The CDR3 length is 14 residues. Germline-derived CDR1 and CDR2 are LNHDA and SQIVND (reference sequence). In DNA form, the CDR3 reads TGTGCCAGTAGTTCAGGGGGAGGAACCGGGGAGCTGTTTTTT. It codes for CASSSGGGTGELFF. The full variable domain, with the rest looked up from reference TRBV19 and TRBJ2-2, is DGGITQSPKYLFRKEGQNVTLSCEQNLNHDAMYWYRQDPGQGLRLIYYSQIVNDFQKGDIAEGYSVSREKKESFPLTVTSAQKNPTAFYLCASSSGGGTGELFFGEGSRLTVL.

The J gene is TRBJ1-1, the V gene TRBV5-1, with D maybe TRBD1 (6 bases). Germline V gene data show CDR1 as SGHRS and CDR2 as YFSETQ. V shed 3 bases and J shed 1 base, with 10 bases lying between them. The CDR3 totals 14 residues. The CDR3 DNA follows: TGCGCCAGCAGCTCCGCAGGGGCGAACACTGAAGCTTTCTTT. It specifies CASSSAGANTEAFF.

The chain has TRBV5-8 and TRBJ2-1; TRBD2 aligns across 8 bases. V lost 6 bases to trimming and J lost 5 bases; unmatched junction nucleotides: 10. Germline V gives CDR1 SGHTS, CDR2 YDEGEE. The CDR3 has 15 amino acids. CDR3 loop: CASTRWAGGDNEQFF. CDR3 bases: TGTGCCAGCACCCGATGGGCGGGAGGAGACAATGAGCAGTTCTTC.

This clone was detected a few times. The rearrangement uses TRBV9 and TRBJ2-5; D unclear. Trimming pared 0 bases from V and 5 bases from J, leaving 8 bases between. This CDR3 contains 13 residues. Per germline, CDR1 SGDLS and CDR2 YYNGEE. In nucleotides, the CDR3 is TGTGCCAGCAGCGTAGATCCCGGGGAGACCCAGTACTTC. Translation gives CASSVDPGETQYF.

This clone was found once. The CDR3 reads CASSESSSRYANTGELFF. The CDR3 region has the DNA TGTGCCAGCAGTGAATCGAGCTCACGATACGCGAACACCGGGGAGCTGTTTTTT. The rearrangement uses TRBV25-1 and TRBJ2-2; D unclear. The V end was cut by 1 base, the J end by 0 bases, with 15 bases between. The CDR3 runs to 18 residues. Germline-derived CDR1 and CDR2 are MGHDK and SYGVNS.

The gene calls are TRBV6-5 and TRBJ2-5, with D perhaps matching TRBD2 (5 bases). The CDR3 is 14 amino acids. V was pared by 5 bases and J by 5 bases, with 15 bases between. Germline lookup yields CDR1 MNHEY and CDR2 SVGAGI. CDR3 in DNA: TGTGCCAGCAGTCACGAGGGATCCAGGGAGACCCAGTACTTC. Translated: CASSHEGSRETQYF.

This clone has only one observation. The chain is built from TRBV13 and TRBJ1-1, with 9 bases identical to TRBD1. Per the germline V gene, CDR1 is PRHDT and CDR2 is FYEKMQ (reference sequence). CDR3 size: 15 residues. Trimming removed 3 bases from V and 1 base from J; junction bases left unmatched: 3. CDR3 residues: CASSFLGQGNTEAFF. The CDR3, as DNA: TGTGCCAGCAGCTTCCTGGGACAGGGGAACACTGAAGCTTTCTTT.

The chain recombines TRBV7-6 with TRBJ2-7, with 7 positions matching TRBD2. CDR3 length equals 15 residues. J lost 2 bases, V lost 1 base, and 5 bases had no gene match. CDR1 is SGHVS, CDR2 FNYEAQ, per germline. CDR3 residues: CASSLEPSGTYEQYF. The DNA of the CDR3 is TGTGCCAGCAGCTTAGAACCTAGCGGTACCTACGAGCAGTACTTC.

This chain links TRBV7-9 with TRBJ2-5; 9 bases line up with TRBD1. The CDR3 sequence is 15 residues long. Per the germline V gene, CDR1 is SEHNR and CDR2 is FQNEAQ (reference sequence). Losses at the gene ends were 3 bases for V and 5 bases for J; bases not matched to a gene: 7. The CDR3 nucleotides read TGTGCCAGCAGCTTTGACAGGGGGAAAGTGGAGACCCAGTACTTC. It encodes CASSFDRGKVETQYF.

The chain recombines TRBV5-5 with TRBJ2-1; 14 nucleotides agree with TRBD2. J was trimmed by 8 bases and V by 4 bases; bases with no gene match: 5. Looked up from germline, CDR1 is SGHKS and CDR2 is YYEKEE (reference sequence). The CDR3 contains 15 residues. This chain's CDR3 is CASSGTSGSLYEQFF. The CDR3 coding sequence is TGTGCCAGCAGCGGGACTAGCGGGAGTCTGTATGAGCAGTTCTTC.

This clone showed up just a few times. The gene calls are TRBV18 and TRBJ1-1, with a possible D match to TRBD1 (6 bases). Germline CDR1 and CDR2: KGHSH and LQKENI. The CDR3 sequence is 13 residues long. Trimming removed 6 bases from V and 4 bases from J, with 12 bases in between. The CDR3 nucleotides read TGTGCCAGCTCCCTCACGGACAGCACTGAAGCTTTCTTT. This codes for CASSLTDSTEAFF.

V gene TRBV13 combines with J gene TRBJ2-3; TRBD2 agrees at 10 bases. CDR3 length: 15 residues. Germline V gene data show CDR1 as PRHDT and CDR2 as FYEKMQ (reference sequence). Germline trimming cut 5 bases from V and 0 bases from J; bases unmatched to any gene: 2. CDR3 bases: TGTGCCAGCAGCGCTAGCGGGGGCAGCACAGATACGCAGTATTTT. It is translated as CASSASGGSTDTQYF.

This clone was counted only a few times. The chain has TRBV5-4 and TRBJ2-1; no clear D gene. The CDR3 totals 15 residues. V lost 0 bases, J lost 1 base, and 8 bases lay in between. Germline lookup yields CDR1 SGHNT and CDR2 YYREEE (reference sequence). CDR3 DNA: TGTGCCAGCAGCTTGGTTCTAGGTTCCTACAATGAGCAGTTCTTC. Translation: CASSLVLGSYNEQFF.

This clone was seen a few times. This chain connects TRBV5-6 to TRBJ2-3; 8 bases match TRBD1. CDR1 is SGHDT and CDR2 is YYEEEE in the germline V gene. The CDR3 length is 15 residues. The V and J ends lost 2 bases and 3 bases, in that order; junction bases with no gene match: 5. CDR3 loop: CASSFVGQGTDTQYF. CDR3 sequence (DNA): TGTGCCAGCAGCTTTGTAGGACAGGGAACAGATACGCAGTATTTT.

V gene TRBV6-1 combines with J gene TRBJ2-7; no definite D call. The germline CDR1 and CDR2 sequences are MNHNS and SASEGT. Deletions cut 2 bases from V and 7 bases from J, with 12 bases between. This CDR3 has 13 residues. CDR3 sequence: CASSELTGREQYF. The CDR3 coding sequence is TGTGCCAGCAGTGAACTCACGGGTCGGGAGCAGTACTTC.

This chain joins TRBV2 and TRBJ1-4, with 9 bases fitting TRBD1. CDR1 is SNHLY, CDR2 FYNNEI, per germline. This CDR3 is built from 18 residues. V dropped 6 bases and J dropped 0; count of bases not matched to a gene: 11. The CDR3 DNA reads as TGTGCCAGCAGGCGGGGACAGGGCCCAAGGGCAACTAATGAAAAACTGTTTTTT. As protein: CASRRGQGPRATNEKLFF.

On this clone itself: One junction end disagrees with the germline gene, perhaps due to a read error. CDR3 coding DNA: TGTGCCAGCAGTTTTGTCAACTACCAAAGGTCTGGGGCCAACGGCCTGACTTTC. As protein: CASSFVNYQRSGANGLTF. The chain uses TRBV28 and TRBJ2-6, with D possibly matching TRBD1 (5 bases). The CDR3 spans 18 residues. Germline V gives CDR1 MDHEN, CDR2 SYDVKM. The full variable domain, with the rest looked up from reference TRBV28 and TRBJ2-6, is DVKVTQSSRYLVKRTGEKVFLECVQDMDHENMFWYRQDPGLGLRLIYFSYDVKMKEKGDIPEGYSVSREKKERFSLILESASTNQTSMYLCASSFVNYQRSGANGLTFGAGSRLTVL.

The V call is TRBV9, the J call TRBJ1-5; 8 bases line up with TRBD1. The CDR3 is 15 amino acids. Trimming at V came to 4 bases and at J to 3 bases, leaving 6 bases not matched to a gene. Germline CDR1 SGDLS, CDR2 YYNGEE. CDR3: CASSPGTGLNQPQHF. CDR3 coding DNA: TGTGCCAGCAGCCCAGGGACAGGCCTCAATCAGCCCCAGCATTTT.